One sample yielded the 8 T cell receptor beta chains listed below, sequenced in a study of cytomegalovirus exposure and HLA in healthy donors (dated by TCRdb to 2016 to 2017). Libraries were prepared through the immunoSEQ multiplex PCR assay. TCRdb stores this immuneACCESS table with in-frame sequences only. Part of the clones is absent; in the studies checked, under half of the shortfall reflects unresolved V genes, and no reason is known for the rest. In this sample the table shows about 66,000 clones, approximately 97% of which occur a single time. The ten largest clones take up around 1.5% of the sample. Sequencing was performed on PBMCs. These receptors all come from a woman under 30 in good health and CMV-seropositive.

This chain uses TRBV28 with TRBJ1-2; 9 bases match TRBD1. The germline gives CDR1 MDHEN, CDR2 SYDVKM. J gave up 8 bases and V 2 bases, and 6 bases lay outside the gene matches. The CDR3 has 14 residues. In DNA, the CDR3 is TGTGCCAGCAGTTTAGGGACAGGGCCCTGGGGCTACACCTTC. This sequence encodes CASSLGTGPWGYTF.

This chain uses TRBV5-5 with TRBJ1-3; the D is unclear. With 3 bases removed from V and 0 bases from J, the gap between germline ends came to 16 bases. From germline, CDR1 is SGHKS and CDR2 YYEKEE (reference sequence). CDR3 size: 17 residues. The CDR3 nucleotides are TGTGCCAGCAGCTCTATTTCAGGCGAGTTCTCTGGAAACACCATATATTTT. Residues: CASSSISGEFSGNTIYF.

This chain connects TRBV14 to TRBJ2-1; 13 bases agree with TRBD2. Germline V gene sequence: CDR1 SGHDN, CDR2 FVKESK. Losses at the gene ends were 3 bases for V and 5 bases for J; bases not matched to a gene: 1. This CDR3 has 15 amino acids. The CDR3 reads CASSQGTSGNNEQFF. The CDR3 DNA sequence: TGTGCCAGCAGCCAGGGGACTAGCGGGAACAATGAGCAGTTCTTC.

This chain connects TRBV18 to TRBJ2-7; 9 nucleotides align to TRBD1. V lost 1 base to trimming and J lost 5 bases; unmatched junction nucleotides: 9. Germline V gene data show CDR1 as KGHSH and CDR2 as LQKENI. The CDR3 has 16 residues. In DNA, the CDR3 is TGTGCCAGCTCACCACGAACCGGGACAGGGTCGAACGAGCAGTACTTC. Translating gives CASSPRTGTGSNEQYF.

This clone was seen a single time. J is TRBJ2-5 and V is TRBV9; 10 bases align to TRBD2. J gave up 5 bases and V 0 bases, and 7 bases lay outside the gene matches. CDR3 size: 16 residues. Germline CDR1 is SGDLS and CDR2 is YYNGEE. CDR3 bases: TGTGCCAGCAGCGTAGTGGCTAGCGGGAGTTGGGAGACCCAGTACTTC. Translation: CASSVVASGSWETQYF.

The chain links TRBV11-3 to TRBJ2-3; D is unresolved. The CDR3 has 12 amino acids. V lost 3 bases to trimming and J lost 2 bases, with 3 bases between them. Germline CDR1 SGHNT, CDR2 YENEEA. CDR3 sequence reads: CASSFITDTQYF. The CDR3 coding sequence is TGTGCCAGCAGCTTCATCACAGATACGCAGTATTTT. The full variable domain, completed using reference TRBV11-3 and TRBJ2-3, is EAGVVQSPRYKIIEKKQPVAFWCNPISGHNTLYWYLQNLGQGPELLIRYENEEAVDDSQLPKDRFSAERLKGVDSTLKIQPAELGDSAVYLCASSFITDTQYFGPGTRLTVL.

The CDR3, as DNA: TGTGCCAGCAGCTTTACAGCCGACTCCTACAATGAGCAGTTCTTC. Residues: CASSFTADSYNEQFF. This chain links TRBV7-9 with TRBJ2-1; D call uncertain. The CDR3 consists of 15 residues. V lost 3 bases and J lost 0, with 9 bases in between. Germline values: CDR1 SEHNR, CDR2 FQNEAQ (reference sequence).

The chain recombines TRBV5-1 with TRBJ2-1; D ambiguous. Deletions cut 0 bases from V and 5 bases from J, with 12 bases between. Germline values: CDR1 SGHRS, CDR2 YFSETQ. The CDR3 loop spans 15 amino acids. Here the CDR3 DNA reads TGCGCCAGCAGCTTGGGTCGGTCACAGAACAATGAGCAGTTCTTC. This sequence encodes CASSLGRSQNNEQFF.